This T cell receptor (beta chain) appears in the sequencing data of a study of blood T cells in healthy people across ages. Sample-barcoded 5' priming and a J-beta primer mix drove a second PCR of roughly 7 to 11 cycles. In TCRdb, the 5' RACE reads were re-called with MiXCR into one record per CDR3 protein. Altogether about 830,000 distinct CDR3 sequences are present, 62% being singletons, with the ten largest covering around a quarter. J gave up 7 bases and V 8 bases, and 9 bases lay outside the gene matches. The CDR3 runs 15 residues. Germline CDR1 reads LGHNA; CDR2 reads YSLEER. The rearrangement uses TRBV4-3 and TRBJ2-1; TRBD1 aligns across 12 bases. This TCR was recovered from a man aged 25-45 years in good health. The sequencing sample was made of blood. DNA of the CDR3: TGCGCCAGCGCCACGGGACAGGGGGCTTCGAATGAGCAGTTCTTC. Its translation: CASATGQGASNEQFF.